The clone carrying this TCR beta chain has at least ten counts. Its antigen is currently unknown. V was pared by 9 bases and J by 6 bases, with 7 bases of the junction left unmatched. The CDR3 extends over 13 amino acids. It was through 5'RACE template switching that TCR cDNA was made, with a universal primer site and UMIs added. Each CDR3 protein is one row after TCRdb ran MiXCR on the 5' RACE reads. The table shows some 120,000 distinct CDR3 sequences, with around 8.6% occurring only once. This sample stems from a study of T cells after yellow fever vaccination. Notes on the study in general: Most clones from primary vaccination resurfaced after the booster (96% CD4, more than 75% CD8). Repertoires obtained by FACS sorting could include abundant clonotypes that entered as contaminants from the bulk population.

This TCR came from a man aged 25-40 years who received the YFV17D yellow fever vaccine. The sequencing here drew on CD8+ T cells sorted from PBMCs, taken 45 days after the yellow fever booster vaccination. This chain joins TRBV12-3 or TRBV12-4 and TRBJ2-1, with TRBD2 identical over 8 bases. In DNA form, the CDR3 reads TGTGCCAGTCAGCGGGAGAATAGCAATGAGCAGTTCTTC. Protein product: CASQRENSNEQFF.